The 14 T cell receptor beta chains presented below share a single source sample, sequenced in a study of blood T cell repertoires in COVID-19. The method was immunoSEQ multiplex PCR; TCRdb's version includes in-frame clones alone and lacks a portion of them. There are approximately 200,000 clones in the sample; approximately 90% occur only once, and around 1.1% lies in the top ten. The sample consisted of peripheral blood. The origin of the receptors is a young man with acute or convalescent COVID-19.

The sample holds one count of this clone. The chain uses TRBV18 and TRBJ2-7; TRBD2 is a possible D gene (6 bases). The length of the CDR3 is 12 residues. V lost 6 bases, J lost 3 bases, and 9 bases lay in between. CDR1 is KGHSH, CDR2 LQKENI, per germline. CDR3 coding DNA: TGTGCCAGCTCCGGGAGACTCTACGAGCAGTACTTC. It is translated as CASSGRLYEQYF.

This clone appeared a single time. The genes are TRBV5-1 and TRBJ1-1; no clear D. The CDR3 covers 15 residues. CDR1 and CDR2 (germline): SGHRS, YFSETQ. The V and J ends lost 0 bases and 6 bases respectively, with 15 bases between them. The DNA of the CDR3 is TGCGCCAGCAGCTTGGGAGGGATATTATACCCTGAAGCTTTCTTT. Its translation: CASSLGGILYPEAFF.

The chain has TRBV20-1 and TRBJ1-1; a weak D match, TRBD1 (5 bases). V shed 3 bases and J shed 7 bases, with 12 bases lying between them. The CDR3 spans 12 residues. Germline V CDR1 and CDR2: DFQATT, SNEGSKA (reference sequence). CDR3 protein: CSASLAGREAFF. The CDR3, as DNA: TGCAGTGCTAGTTTAGCAGGGCGTGAAGCTTTCTTT.

The V and J genes are TRBV3-1 (or the pseudogene TRBV3-2) and TRBJ2-2; a possible D gene is TRBD2 (5 bases). The germline V gene encodes CDR1 LGHDT and CDR2 YNNKEL (reference sequence). V was shortened by 2 bases and J by 7 bases, with 14 bases between the two germline ends. The CDR3 is 15 residues long. CDR3 sequence (DNA): TGTGCCAGCAGCCAAAGAACGGCGGGCGTCGGGGAGCTGTTTTTT. Translating it yields CASSQRTAGVGELFF.

CDR3 nucleotides: TGCGCCAGCCGGGATATAGGAGCCTACGAGCAGTACTTC. It encodes CASRDIGAYEQYF. This rearrangement joins TRBV5-1 to TRBJ2-7; weak D call: TRBD2 (5 bases). The CDR3 has 13 amino acids. Germline values: CDR1 SGHRS, CDR2 YFSETQ. Trimming cost V 7 bases and J 2 bases, with 13 bases left between them. Together with reference TRBV5-1 and TRBJ2-7, the CDR3 gives the full variable domain: KAGVTQTPRYLIKTRGQQVTLSCSPISGHRSVSWYQQTPGQGLQFLFEYFSETQRNKGNFPGRFSGRQFSNSRSEMNVSTLELGDSALYLCASRDIGAYEQYFGPGTRLTVT.

This clone was counted between two and nine times. The chain combines TRBV6-5 with TRBJ1-1, with no clear D. This CDR3 spans 14 amino acids. Germline V gene sequence: CDR1 MNHEY, CDR2 SVGAGI. Trimming shortened V by 5 bases and J by 5 bases, and 15 bases separated the two germline ends. CDR3 DNA: TGTGCCAGCAGTACTTGGGCCTCGGGGACTGAAGCTTTCTTT. Protein sequence: CASSTWASGTEAFF.

This clone occurred once. This sequence joins TRBV3-1 (or the pseudogene TRBV3-2) and TRBJ2-5; TRBD2 matches at 13 bases. The CDR3 runs 18 residues. Germline lookup yields CDR1 LGHDT and CDR2 YNNKEL (reference sequence). The junction had 7 bases not matched to a gene; V was cut back by 2 bases and J by 1 base. The CDR3 DNA is TGTGCCAGCAGCCAAAGGACTAGCGGGGGAATCTCCCAAGAGACCCAGTACTTC. It yields the protein CASSQRTSGGISQETQYF.

This clone was recorded once. This chain links TRBV11-2 with TRBJ2-5; the D gene is possibly TRBD2 (7 bases). Germline values: CDR1 SGHAT, CDR2 FQNNGV. The CDR3 length is 14 residues. The V end was cut by 0 bases, the J end by 7 bases, with 12 bases between. In nucleotides, the CDR3 is TGTGCCAGCAGCTTAGAAAGGGGGAGGGGGACCCAGTACTTC. It specifies CASSLERGRGTQYF.

The CDR3 sequence: CASSPSEAGNTEAFF. The CDR3, as DNA: TGTGCCAGCTCACCGTCGGAAGCGGGTAACACTGAAGCTTTCTTT. V gene TRBV18 combines with J gene TRBJ1-1; no clear D gene. The V gene lost 3 bases and the J gene lost 2 bases, with 13 bases spanning the gap. The CDR3 contains 15 residues. The germline V gene encodes CDR1 KGHSH and CDR2 LQKENI.

V usage is TRBV6-6 and J usage is TRBJ2-1; TRBD2 aligns across 8 bases. Germline V CDR1 and CDR2: MNHNY, SVGAGI (reference sequence). The CDR3 extends over 14 amino acids. V lost 4 bases, J lost 7 bases, and 6 bases stayed unmatched. The CDR3 loop is CASSSGRGANEQFF. The CDR3 DNA reads TGTGCCAGCAGTTCAGGGCGGGGGGCGAATGAGCAGTTCTTC.

A single count supports this clone. This sequence joins TRBV12-5 and TRBJ1-5; TRBD1 agrees at 8 bases. The V gene end was trimmed by 7 bases and the J gene end by 1 base; junction bases not matched to a gene: 9. CDR1 is LGHNT, CDR2 FRNRAP, per germline. The CDR3 covers 16 residues. Here the CDR3 DNA reads TGTGCTAGTGCCTCAGGACAGGGTGGGAGCAATCAGCCCCAGCATTTT. Encoded protein: CASASGQGGSNQPQHF.

The genes are TRBV27 and TRBJ1-4; 8 bases are a match to TRBD1. The V gene's germline CDR1 is MNHEY and CDR2 SMNVEV (reference sequence). There are 14 residues in the CDR3. J lost 3 bases, V lost 6 bases, and 3 bases had no gene match. The CDR3 DNA follows: TGTGCCAGCAGACTGACAGGGGCTAATGAAAAACTGTTTTTT. Translated, it gives CASRLTGANEKLFF. The entire variable domain, with the rest obtained from reference TRBV27 and TRBJ1-4, is as follows: EAQVTQNPRYLITVTGKKLTVTCSQNMNHEYMSWYRQDPGLGLRQIYYSMNVEVTDKGDVPEGYKVSRKEKRNFPLILESPSPNQTSLYFCASRLTGANEKLFFGSGTQLSVL.

V gene TRBV2 combines with J gene TRBJ2-5; 10 nucleotides line up with TRBD2. This CDR3 spans 17 amino acids. From germline, CDR1 is SNHLY and CDR2 FYNNEI. Germline trimming cut 7 bases from V and 1 base from J; bases unmatched to any gene: 12. CDR3 region: CASTLTPGLAIQETQYF. CDR3 bases: TGTGCCAGCACCCTAACGCCGGGACTAGCGATCCAAGAGACCCAGTACTTC.

The table lists this clone with a few counts. This chain uses TRBV19 with TRBJ1-5; D is undetermined. The germline V gene has CDR1 LNHDA and CDR2 SQIVND (reference sequence). V was clipped by 7 bases and J by 4 bases, with 14 bases between them. This CDR3 is 14 amino acids long. CDR3 nucleotides: TGTGCCAGTAAGATGGGCACTTTTAATCAGCCCCAGCATTTT. Protein sequence: CASKMGTFNQPQHF.